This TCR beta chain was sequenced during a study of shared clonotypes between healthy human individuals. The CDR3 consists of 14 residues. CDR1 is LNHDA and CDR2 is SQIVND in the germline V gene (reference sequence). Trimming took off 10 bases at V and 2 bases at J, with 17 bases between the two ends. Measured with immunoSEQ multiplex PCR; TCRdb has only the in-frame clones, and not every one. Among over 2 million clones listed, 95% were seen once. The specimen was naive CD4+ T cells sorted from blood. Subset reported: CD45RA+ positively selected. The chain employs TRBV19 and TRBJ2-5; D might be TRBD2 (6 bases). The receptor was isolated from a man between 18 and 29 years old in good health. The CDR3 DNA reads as TGTGCCACCGCCTCCTTCGGGGGACAAGAGACCCAGTACTTC. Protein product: CATASFGGQETQYF.